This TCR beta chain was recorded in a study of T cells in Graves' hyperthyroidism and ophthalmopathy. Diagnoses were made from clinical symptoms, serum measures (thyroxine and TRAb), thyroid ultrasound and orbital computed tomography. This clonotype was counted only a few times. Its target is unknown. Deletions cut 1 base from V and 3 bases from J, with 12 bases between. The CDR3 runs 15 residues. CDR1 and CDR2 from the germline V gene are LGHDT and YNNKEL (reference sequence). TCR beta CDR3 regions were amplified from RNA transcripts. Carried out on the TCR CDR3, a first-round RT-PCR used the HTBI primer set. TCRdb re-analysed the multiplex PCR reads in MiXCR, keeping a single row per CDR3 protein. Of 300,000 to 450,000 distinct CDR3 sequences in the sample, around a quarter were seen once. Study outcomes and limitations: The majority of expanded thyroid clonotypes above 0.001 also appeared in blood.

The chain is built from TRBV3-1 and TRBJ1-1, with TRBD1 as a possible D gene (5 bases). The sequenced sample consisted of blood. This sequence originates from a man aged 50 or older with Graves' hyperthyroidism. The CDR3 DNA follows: TGTGCCAGCAGCCAAGCCGGGGGAGGGGACACTGAAGCTTTCTTT. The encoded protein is CASSQAGGGDTEAFF.